This T cell receptor (beta chain) was captured by sequencing in a study of T-cell memory formation after mild COVID-19. This CDR3 has 15 amino acids. Per germline, CDR1 SGHAT and CDR2 FQNNGV. This clonotype was observed a few times. At one end, the junction sequence differs from germline, possibly due to a read error. TCRdb fed the 5' RACE reads into MiXCR, producing one record per CDR3 protein. The sample records over 500,000 distinct CDR3 sequences, about 18% being singletons. The clonotype originates from an adult woman who had mild COVID-19 (a few samples of this study predate the infection). Cell type and time point are not known. The chain has TRBV11-2 and TRBJ2-1; TRBD1 aligns across 8 bases. Sequenced input: PBMCs or a T cell subset sorted from them (not recorded which). In DNA form, the CDR3 reads TGTGCCACCAGCTACCCGGGACAGGTGAACAATGAGCAGTTCTTC. Its protein is CATSYPGQVNNEQFF.